Following are 24 T cell receptor beta chains from one sample sequenced in a study of control samples from healthy donors and cancer patients. Profiled with immunoSEQ multiplex PCR; TCRdb holds only in-frame clones, not every one. The data show roughly 120,000 clones, more than 70% seen once. The sequenced sample consisted of blood. These receptors were taken from a man in his forties or fifties in good health.

This clone was detected once. Other DNA variants within this sample encode the same CDR3. The chain recombines TRBV7-2 with TRBJ2-1; 10 bases line up with TRBD2. This CDR3 is built from 15 residues. The germline V gene has CDR1 SGHTA and CDR2 FQGNSA. V lost 6 bases and J lost 7; bases outside the gene matches: 9. The CDR3: CASSPGGTSANEQFF. The CDR3 DNA reads as TGTGCCAGCAGTCCAGGGGGGACTAGCGCGAATGAGCAGTTCTTC.

The chain's CDR3 is CATSSRTSGADEQYF. In nucleotides, the CDR3 is TGTGCCACCAGCAGCAGGACTAGCGGGGCCGACGAGCAGTACTTC. J is TRBJ2-7 and V is TRBV15; 12 bases agree with TRBD2. Germline values: CDR1 LNHNV, CDR2 YYDKDF (reference sequence). This CDR3 spans 15 amino acids. The V and J ends lost 3 bases and 5 bases, in that order; junction bases with no gene match: 5. Filled out from reference TRBV15 and TRBJ2-7, the complete variable domain reads DAMVIQNPRYQVTQFGKPVTLSCSQTLNHNVMYWYQQKSSQAPKLLFHYYDKDFNNEADTPDNFQSRRPNTSFCFLDIRSPGLGDTAMYLCATSSRTSGADEQYFGPGTRLTVT.

Here the CDR3 reads CASIIDLNGYNEQFF. As DNA, the CDR3 is TGTGCCAGCATTATAGACCTAAACGGGTACAATGAGCAGTTCTTC. The chain joins TRBV6-6 to TRBJ2-1; D gene ambiguous. Germline V gene lookup returns CDR1 MNHNY and CDR2 SVGAGI (reference sequence). V lost 7 bases, J lost 4 bases, and 17 bases lay in between. The CDR3 extends over 15 amino acids.

The rearrangement joins TRBV7-9 to TRBJ2-7; perhaps TRBD2 as D (6 bases). Trimming left V 4 bases short and J 6 bases short, with 16 bases between. The V gene's germline CDR1 is SEHNR and CDR2 FQNEAQ (reference sequence). CDR3 length: 14 residues. The CDR3 nucleotides read TGTGCCAGCAGCTACACTGCGGGGAGGTCCGAGCAGTACTTC. Its translation: CASSYTAGRSEQYF.

The CDR3 sequence: CSVTDSYSNQPQHF. The DNA of the CDR3 is TGCAGCGTTACGGACAGTTATAGCAATCAGCCCCAGCATTTT. The chain carries TRBV29-1 and TRBJ1-5; possible D gene TRBD1, 6 bases. CDR3 length equals 14 residues. Germline-derived CDR1 and CDR2 are SQVTM and ANQGSEA. V lost 5 bases and J lost 0, with 11 bases in between.

The rearrangement joins TRBV19 to TRBJ2-1; D is unresolved. Per the germline V gene, CDR1 is LNHDA and CDR2 is SQIVND (reference sequence). V gave up 1 base and J gave up 0 bases, with 10 bases separating them. The length of the CDR3 is 16 residues. The CDR3, as DNA: TGTGCCAGTAGTATAGGACCAGTTATCTCCTACAATGAGCAGTTCTTC. Protein: CASSIGPVISYNEQFF.

The chain employs TRBV4-2 and TRBJ2-7; D is perhaps TRBD2 (6 bases). The CDR3 extends over 16 amino acids. Trimming removed 0 bases from V and 0 bases from J, with 12 bases in between. Per the germline V gene, CDR1 is LGHNA and CDR2 is YNFKEQ. The CDR3 is CASSQDMTSPSYEQYF. CDR3 nucleotide sequence: TGTGCCAGCAGCCAAGATATGACTAGTCCCTCCTACGAGCAGTACTTC.

This clone appeared a few times. The rearrangement links TRBV2 to TRBJ2-3, with D possibly being TRBD2 (6 bases). The CDR3 totals 15 residues. The V end lost 2 bases, the J end lost 0 bases, and 9 bases lay between the germline ends. The V gene's germline CDR1 is SNHLY and CDR2 FYNNEI. The CDR3 sequence is CASSELAYSTDTQYF. CDR3 DNA: TGTGCCAGCAGTGAACTAGCGTATAGCACAGATACGCAGTATTTT.

J is TRBJ1-2 and V is TRBV7-9; a possible D gene is TRBD1 (6 bases). V lost 5 bases and J 6 bases, leaving 22 bases between the germline ends. CDR3 length equals 16 residues. Germline V gives CDR1 SEHNR, CDR2 FQNEAQ (reference sequence). CDR3 DNA: TGTGCCAGCAGCCCCCGGGAAATCCGGGGGCGAAATGGCTACACCTTC. Residues: CASSPREIRGRNGYTF.

This clone has more than one count but fewer than ten. V is TRBV29-1 and J is TRBJ1-2; weak D call: TRBD1 (6 bases). The CDR3 runs 11 residues. The germline CDR1 and CDR2 sequences are SQVTM and ANQGSEA. The germline V and J ends were trimmed by 6 bases and 8 bases, with 13 bases remaining between them. The CDR3 is CSVTDSGGYTF. The CDR3 DNA reads TGCAGCGTCACGGACAGCGGCGGCTACACCTTC.

The chain has TRBV11-3 and TRBJ2-5; D not certain. Deletions cut 5 bases from V and 2 bases from J, with 15 bases between. This CDR3 is built from 15 residues. The V gene's germline CDR1 is SGHNT and CDR2 YENEEA. The CDR3 loop is CASSTARIPQETQYF. The CDR3 bases are TGTGCCAGCAGCACAGCGAGGATACCACAAGAGACCCAGTACTTC.

The chain joins TRBV12-3 or TRBV12-4 to TRBJ1-2; a weak D match, TRBD1 (6 bases). This CDR3 contains 13 residues. The ends were cut back, 4 bases at V and 4 bases at J, with 10 bases in the middle. In DNA, the CDR3 is TGTGCCAGCAGTTCAGGGGAGGGCTATGGCTACACCTTC. Amino acid sequence: CASSSGEGYGYTF.

The chain links TRBV28 to TRBJ1-5; D unclear. The CDR3 has 15 amino acids. In germline, CDR1 is MDHEN, CDR2 SYDVKM. The germline V and J ends were trimmed by 6 bases and 0 bases, with 12 bases remaining between them. The CDR3 DNA is TGTGCCAGCAGCCAGCCTACATATAGCAATCAGCCCCAGCATTTT. As protein: CASSQPTYSNQPQHF.

The sample holds a few counts of this clone. V usage is TRBV6-6 and J usage is TRBJ1-5; D is perhaps TRBD1 (5 bases). The CDR3 loop spans 16 amino acids. Trimming stripped 5 bases from V and 5 bases from J, with 19 bases between. Germline CDR1 and CDR2: MNHNY and SVGAGI (reference sequence). CDR3 in amino acids: CASSNPGRGTDQPQHF. Here the CDR3 DNA reads TGTGCCAGCAGTAATCCGGGACGAGGGACGGATCAGCCCCAGCATTTT.

The CDR3 DNA is TGTGCCAGCAGCCAAGCGGTCAATAGGGGTACGCAGTATTTT. Protein: CASSQAVNRGTQYF. V is TRBV3-1 (or the pseudogene TRBV3-2) and J is TRBJ2-3; a weak D match, TRBD1 (5 bases). Germline lookup yields CDR1 LGHDT and CDR2 YNNKEL (reference sequence). This CDR3 is 14 amino acids long. With 1 base removed from V and 8 bases from J, the gap between germline ends came to 13 bases.

This chain uses TRBV25-1 with TRBJ1-6, with a weak D call TRBD1 (5 bases). Germline lookup yields CDR1 MGHDK and CDR2 SYGVNS. The CDR3 runs 15 residues. V shed 0 bases and J shed 6 bases, with 9 bases lying between them. CDR3 amino acids: CASSEYRGFNSPLHF. In DNA, the CDR3 is TGTGCCAGCAGTGAATATCGGGGGTTTAATTCACCCCTCCACTTT.

The chain couples TRBV24-1 to TRBJ1-5; possibly TRBD1 for D (6 bases). Between the trimmed V and J ends, which lost 2 bases and 6 bases, there was a span of 13 bases. The CDR3 is 15 amino acids. Germline V gene sequence: CDR1 KGHDR, CDR2 SFDVKD. The CDR3 reads CATSDSAGDSQPQHF. The CDR3 coding sequence is TGTGCCACCAGTGATTCGGCAGGGGATAGTCAGCCCCAGCATTTT.

The chain uses TRBV7-8 and TRBJ1-1; D is unresolved. The V end lost 1 base, the J end lost 4 bases, and 10 bases lay between the germline ends. The CDR3 spans 14 residues. From germline, CDR1 is SGHVS and CDR2 FQNEAQ. CDR3 residues: CASSLVETSTEAFF. The CDR3 DNA reads as TGTGCCAGCAGCTTAGTCGAAACAAGCACTGAAGCTTTCTTT.

As DNA, the CDR3 is TGTGCCAGCAGTGAAACGGTTGCGGACGAGCAGTACTTC. Protein product: CASSETVADEQYF. The rearrangement joins TRBV2 to TRBJ2-7, with no clear D. There are 13 residues in the CDR3. CDR1 and CDR2 from the germline V gene are SNHLY and FYNNEI. The V gene lost 2 bases and the J gene lost 5 bases, with 10 bases spanning the gap.

This sequence joins TRBV7-9 and TRBJ2-3; 10 bases align to TRBD2. The CDR3 totals 16 residues. Losses at the gene ends were 5 bases for V and 2 bases for J; bases not matched to a gene: 7. CDR1 and CDR2 from the germline V gene are SEHNR and FQNEAQ (reference sequence). CDR3 region: CASSLRTSGPTDTQYF. The CDR3 nucleotides are TGTGCCAGCAGCCTCCGGACTAGCGGCCCCACAGATACGCAGTATTTT.

This clone has only one observation. The DNA of the CDR3 is TGTGCCAGCAGCTTTAATCGCGATACGCAGTATTTT. It specifies CASSFNRDTQYF. The rearrangement links TRBV5-6 to TRBJ2-3; no reliable D call. The CDR3 has 12 residues. The V and J ends lost 2 bases and 6 bases respectively, with 7 bases between them. CDR1 SGHDT and CDR2 YYEEEE come from the germline V gene.

The gene calls are TRBV4-1 and TRBJ2-1; D is possibly TRBD2 (5 bases). The V end lost 2 bases, the J end lost 2 bases, and 13 bases lay between the germline ends. Germline assignment: CDR1 MGHRA and CDR2 YSYEKL. This CDR3 has 16 residues. CDR3 residues: CASSQPLKRPYNEQFF. DNA for the CDR3: TGCGCCAGCAGCCAACCCCTAAAGCGGCCCTACAATGAGCAGTTCTTC.

The chain links TRBV7-8 to TRBJ2-4; D not certain. Per germline, CDR1 SGHVS and CDR2 FQNEAQ. Between the trimmed V and J ends, which lost 5 bases and 2 bases, there was a span of 7 bases. CDR3 length: 13 residues. The CDR3 nucleotides are TGTGCCAGCAGCGCGCGGACCAAAAACATTCAGTACTTC. Protein sequence: CASSARTKNIQYF.

This sequence joins TRBV27 and TRBJ1-1; 8 bases map to TRBD1. Trimming took 2 bases from V and 1 from J; bases not matched to a gene: 6. Germline V gene lookup returns CDR1 MNHEY and CDR2 SMNVEV (reference sequence). This CDR3 comprises 16 residues. In DNA, the CDR3 is TGTGCCAGCAGTTTAACCAGGGGGCTAGGGAACACTGAAGCTTTCTTT. It yields the protein CASSLTRGLGNTEAFF.